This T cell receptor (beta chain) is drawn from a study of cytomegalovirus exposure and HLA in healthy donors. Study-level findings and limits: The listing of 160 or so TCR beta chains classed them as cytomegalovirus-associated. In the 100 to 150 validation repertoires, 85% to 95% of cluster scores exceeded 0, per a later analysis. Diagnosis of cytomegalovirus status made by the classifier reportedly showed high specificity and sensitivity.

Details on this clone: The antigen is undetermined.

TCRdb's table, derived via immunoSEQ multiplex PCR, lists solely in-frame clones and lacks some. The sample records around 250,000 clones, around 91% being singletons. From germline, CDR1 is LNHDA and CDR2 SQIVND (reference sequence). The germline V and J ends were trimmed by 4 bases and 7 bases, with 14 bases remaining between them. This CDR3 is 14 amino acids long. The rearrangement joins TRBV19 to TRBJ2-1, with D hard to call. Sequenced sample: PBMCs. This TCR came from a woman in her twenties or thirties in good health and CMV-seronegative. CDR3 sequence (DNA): TGTGCCAGTAGTACGACCAGCCCTGGTAATGAGCAGTTCTTC. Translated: CASSTTSPGNEQFF.